This T cell receptor beta chain came from a study of CD8 T cells in ankylosing spondylitis. This clonotype was counted only a few times. As yet, its antigen is unknown. Trimming removed 4 bases at V and 3 bases at J, with 10 bases between. The CDR3 is 12 amino acids. Germline CDR1 and CDR2: SQVTM and ANQGSEA. One entry per CDR3 protein results from TCRdb running MiXCR on the 5' RACE reads. Of about 480,000 distinct CDR3 sequences in the sample, about 15% were seen once. Study-level results: The study identified a TCR beta motif of several highly homologous variants that appeared characteristic of ankylosing spondylitis blood.

This sequence was found in a male donor with ankylosing spondylitis. The specimen was blood, either unsorted or a sorted T cell fraction (not recorded which). The rearrangement uses TRBV29-1 and TRBJ2-7; tentatively, D is TRBD1 (6 bases). CDR3 sequence: CSVGDMLYEQYF. In DNA form, the CDR3 reads TGCAGCGTTGGGGACATGCTCTACGAGCAGTACTTC.